The 22 T cell receptor beta chains listed next were all sequenced from one sample in a study of OX40 agonist ivuxolimab in advanced cancers. TCRdb's table, derived via immunoSEQ multiplex PCR, lists solely in-frame clones and lacks some. The table has 20,000 to 25,000 clones, roughly 85% seen once. The starting material was CD4+ or CD8+ T cells sorted from blood, obtained in a trial of the OX40 agonist ivuxolimab. These receptors all come from an adult with an advanced solid tumor such as melanoma, head and neck, liver or kidney cancer.

This chain connects TRBV29-1 to TRBJ1-1; D unresolved. Trimming stripped 4 bases from V and 1 base from J, with 16 bases between. The CDR3 loop spans 15 amino acids. Germline V gene sequence: CDR1 SQVTM, CDR2 ANQGSEA. The CDR3 sequence: CSVVGGESWNTEAFF. DNA of the CDR3: TGCAGCGTTGTCGGTGGGGAGAGTTGGAACACTGAAGCTTTCTTT.

The chain is built from TRBV7-9 and TRBJ2-1; 9 positions agree with TRBD2. Germline-derived CDR1 and CDR2 are SEHNR and FQNEAQ (reference sequence). The length of the CDR3 is 16 residues. J gave up 8 bases and V 5 bases, and 13 bases lay outside the gene matches. CDR3 coding DNA: TGTGCCAGCAGCCCCCATGCGGGAGGGCCGGTTTATGAGCAGTTCTTC. It specifies CASSPHAGGPVYEQFF.

This clone has just one count. The chain links TRBV5-2 to TRBJ2-2; the D call TRBD2 from the table was never checked on the DNA. TRBV5-2 is listed as a pseudogene. CDR3 size: 15 residues. The CDR3 bases are TGTGCCAGCAGCTCGGGACTAGCGAACACCGGGGAGCTGTTTTTT. This sequence encodes CASSSGLANTGELFF.

The chain recombines TRBV29-1 with TRBJ2-3; the D gene is possibly TRBD1 (6 bases). V was trimmed by 8 bases and J by 5 bases, leaving 17 bases between them. Germline V CDR1 and CDR2: SQVTM, ANQGSEA. CDR3 length: 13 amino acids. The CDR3 spells CSLGWGRGDTQYF. The CDR3 nucleotides read TGCAGCCTTGGTTGGGGGCGAGGAGATACGCAGTATTTT.

This clone has just one count. This chain connects TRBV4-2 to TRBJ2-7; 11 bases map to TRBD2. V lost 1 base, J lost 5 bases, and 10 bases stayed unmatched. CDR1 is LGHNA, CDR2 YNFKEQ, per germline. This CDR3 comprises 17 residues. CDR3 residues: CASSQAAHSGRDNEQYF. As DNA, the CDR3 is TGTGCCAGCAGCCAAGCTGCCCATAGCGGGAGGGATAACGAGCAGTACTTC.

The chain combines TRBV6-5 with TRBJ2-7, with D perhaps being TRBD1 or TRBD2 (6 bases each). Germline CDR1 is MNHEY and CDR2 is SVGAGI. The CDR3 is 14 amino acids. The V end lost 5 bases, the J end lost 2 bases, and 13 bases lay between the germline ends. For the CDR3, the DNA is TGTGCCAGCAGTGAAGAAAGGGGGGCCTACGAGCAGTACTTC. This codes for CASSEERGAYEQYF.

This clone was picked up one time. The chain is built from TRBV30 and TRBJ2-5; the D gene is possibly TRBD2 (5 bases). The CDR3 runs 14 residues. Germline CDR1 reads GTSNPN; CDR2 reads SVGIG (reference sequence). Trimming removed 5 bases at V and 1 base at J, with 14 bases between. CDR3 bases: TGTGCCTGGTGTAGCGCACTGAGCCAAGAGACCCAGTACTTC. Its protein product is CAWCSALSQETQYF.

The chain recombines TRBV11-3 with TRBJ2-1; TRBD2 aligns across 8 bases. The CDR3 consists of 16 residues. The V gene's germline CDR1 is SGHNT and CDR2 YENEEA. V trimming: 4 bases; J trimming: 3 bases; junction bases outside the gene matches: 8. The CDR3 bases are TGTGCCAGCAGCTCTCATGAAGCGGGGGTCTACAATGAGCAGTTCTTC. Translating gives CASSSHEAGVYNEQFF.

The J gene is TRBJ2-7, the V gene TRBV27, with D perhaps TRBD2 (6 bases). CDR3 length: 13 amino acids. The V and J ends lost 8 bases and 0 bases respectively, with 11 bases between them. Germline V lookup: CDR1 MNHEY, CDR2 SMNVEV (reference sequence). The CDR3 bases are TGTGCCAGCGGTCTGACTAGCTCCTACGAGCAGTACTTC. It is translated as CASGLTSSYEQYF.

The genes are TRBV27 and TRBJ2-7; 10 bases are shared with TRBD2. Germline-derived CDR1 and CDR2 are MNHEY and SMNVEV (reference sequence). Germline trimming cut 5 bases from V and 1 base from J; bases unmatched to any gene: 2. The CDR3 loop spans 14 amino acids. The CDR3 nucleotides are TGTGCCAGCAGTCTAGCGGGAGCTTCCTACGAGCAGTACTTC. This translates into CASSLAGASYEQYF.

The J gene is TRBJ2-5, the V gene TRBV7-6; no reliable D call. This CDR3 is 11 amino acids long. Germline assignment: CDR1 SGHVS and CDR2 FNYEAQ. Between the trimmed V and J ends, which lost 4 bases and 1 base, there was a span of 1 base. This CDR3 reads CASSSQETQYF. CDR3 bases: TGTGCCAGCAGCTCCCAAGAGACCCAGTACTTC.

This clone was seen only once. This chain uses TRBV7-8 with TRBJ2-7, with 14 nucleotides matching TRBD2. J lost 4 bases, V lost 8 bases, and 4 bases had no gene match. The CDR3 is 14 residues long. The V gene's germline CDR1 is SGHVS and CDR2 FQNEAQ. CDR3 in DNA: TGTGCCAGCCGAGGGACTAGCGGGAGTTACGAGCAGTACTTC. This encodes CASRGTSGSYEQYF.

The chain employs TRBV28 and TRBJ2-5; D unresolved. The germline V and J ends were trimmed by 7 bases and 5 bases, with 20 bases remaining between them. This CDR3 region has 15 residues. The germline V gene encodes CDR1 MDHEN and CDR2 SYDVKM. DNA of the CDR3: TGTGCCAGCACTCAGACCGGCGGAAGGGCCGAGACCCAGTACTTC. Encoded protein: CASTQTGGRAETQYF.

The chain combines TRBV7-6 with TRBJ2-7; a possible D gene is TRBD2 (6 bases). The V end lost 5 bases, the J end lost 3 bases, and 17 bases lay between the germline ends. Germline V gives CDR1 SGHVS, CDR2 FNYEAQ. The CDR3 is made up of 15 amino acids. CDR3 in amino acids: CASSPTGGANYEQYF. The DNA of the CDR3 is TGTGCCAGCAGCCCAACCGGGGGAGCGAACTACGAGCAGTACTTC.

The V call is TRBV29-1, the J call TRBJ1-1; D might be TRBD1 (6 bases). V gave up 7 bases and J gave up 3 bases, with 15 bases separating them. This CDR3 is built from 13 residues. Germline assignment: CDR1 SQVTM and CDR2 ANQGSEA. The CDR3 sequence: CSATGPLDTEAFF. The CDR3 nucleotides read TGCAGCGCCACAGGGCCCTTGGACACTGAAGCTTTCTTT.

The V call is TRBV7-9, the J call TRBJ2-1, with D possibly matching TRBD1 (5 bases). CDR1 is SEHNR, CDR2 FQNEAQ, per germline (reference sequence). This CDR3 has 14 amino acids. Trimming shortened V by 6 bases and J by 5 bases, and 14 bases separated the two germline ends. This chain's CDR3 is CASRTIGQDNEQFF. The CDR3 DNA follows: TGTGCCAGCAGGACGATAGGACAAGACAATGAGCAGTTCTTC.

The V gene is TRBV5-1, the J gene TRBJ2-3; 8 nucleotides align to TRBD2. CDR3 length: 17 amino acids. J lost 3 bases, V lost 0 bases, and 9 bases had no gene match. The germline CDR1 and CDR2 sequences are SGHRS and YFSETQ. CDR3 coding DNA: TGCGCCAGCAGCTTGGTTGCAAGCGGGAGCTTGACAGATACGCAGTATTTT. Translation gives CASSLVASGSLTDTQYF.

This chain connects TRBV19 to TRBJ2-5; tentative D call: TRBD1 (6 bases). The CDR3 runs 15 residues. V was shortened by 5 bases and J by 4 bases, with 17 bases between the two germline ends. In germline, CDR1 is LNHDA, CDR2 SQIVND (reference sequence). Here the CDR3 reads CASSPRTEWGETQYF. CDR3 nucleotide sequence: TGTGCCAGTAGTCCCAGGACAGAATGGGGAGAGACCCAGTACTTC.

This clone was seen only once. This chain uses TRBV5-4 with TRBJ2-1; 10 bases match TRBD1. Looked up from germline, CDR1 is SGHNT and CDR2 is YYREEE (reference sequence). This CDR3 region has 16 residues. The V gene end was trimmed by 4 bases and the J gene end by 3 bases; junction bases not matched to a gene: 7. The CDR3 region has the DNA TGTGCCAGCAGCGAGGGGACAGGGGCAAGCTACAATGAGCAGTTCTTC. Amino acid sequence: CASSEGTGASYNEQFF.

By its share, this clone is medium-sized. This chain connects TRBV19 to TRBJ1-5; tentative D call: TRBD1 (5 bases). The V gene lost 2 bases and the J gene lost 0 bases, with 8 bases spanning the gap. Per germline, CDR1 LNHDA and CDR2 SQIVND (reference sequence). CDR3 size: 15 residues. The CDR3 sequence: CASSIQGYSNQPQHF. CDR3 DNA: TGTGCCAGTAGTATACAGGGATATAGCAATCAGCCCCAGCATTTT.

The chain combines TRBV19 with TRBJ2-7, with D possibly matching TRBD2 (6 bases). V was clipped by 5 bases and J by 3 bases, with 11 bases between them. CDR3 size: 13 residues. Germline V CDR1 and CDR2: LNHDA, SQIVND (reference sequence). This chain's CDR3 is CASSPGTYYEQYF. As DNA, the CDR3 is TGTGCCAGTAGTCCCGGGACTTACTACGAGCAGTACTTC.

This clone was recorded a few times. The chain combines TRBV11-2 with TRBJ2-7, with D unresolved. The germline V and J ends were trimmed by 1 base and 0 bases, with 7 bases remaining between them. The CDR3 runs 14 residues. Germline-derived CDR1 and CDR2 are SGHAT and FQNNGV. The CDR3 bases are TGTGCCAGCAGCTTAGGTTCAGCCTCCTACGAGCAGTACTTC. It yields the protein CASSLGSASYEQYF.